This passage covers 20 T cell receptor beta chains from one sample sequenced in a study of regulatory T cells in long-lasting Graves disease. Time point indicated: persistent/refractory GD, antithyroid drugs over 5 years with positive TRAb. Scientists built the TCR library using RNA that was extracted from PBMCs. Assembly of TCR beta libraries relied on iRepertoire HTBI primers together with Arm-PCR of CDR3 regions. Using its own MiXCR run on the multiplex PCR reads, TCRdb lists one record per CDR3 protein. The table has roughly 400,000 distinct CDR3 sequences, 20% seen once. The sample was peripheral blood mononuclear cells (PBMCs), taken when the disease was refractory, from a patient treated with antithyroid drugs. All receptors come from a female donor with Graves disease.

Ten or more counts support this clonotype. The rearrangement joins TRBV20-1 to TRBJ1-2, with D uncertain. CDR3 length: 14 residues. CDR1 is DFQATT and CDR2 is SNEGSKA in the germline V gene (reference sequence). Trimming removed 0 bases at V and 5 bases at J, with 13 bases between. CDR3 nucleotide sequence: TGCAGTGCTAGAGATGTAGGCAGCTCGTATGGCTACACCTTC. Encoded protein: CSARDVGSSYGYTF.

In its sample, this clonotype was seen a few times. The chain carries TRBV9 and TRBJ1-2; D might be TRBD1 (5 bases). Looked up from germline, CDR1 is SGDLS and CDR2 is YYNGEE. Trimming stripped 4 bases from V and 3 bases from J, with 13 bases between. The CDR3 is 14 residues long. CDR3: CASSTGTGDYGYTF. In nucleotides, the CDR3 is TGTGCCAGCAGCACCGGGACGGGGGACTATGGCTACACCTTC.

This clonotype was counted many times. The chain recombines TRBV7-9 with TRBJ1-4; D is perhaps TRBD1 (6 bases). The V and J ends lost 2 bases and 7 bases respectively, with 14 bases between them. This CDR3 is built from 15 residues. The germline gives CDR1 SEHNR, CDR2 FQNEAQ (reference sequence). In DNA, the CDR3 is TGTGCCAGCAGCTTAACCTTGACAGGAGGTGAAAAACTGTTTTTT. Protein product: CASSLTLTGGEKLFF.

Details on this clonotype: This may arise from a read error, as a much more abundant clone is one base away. The CDR3 region has the DNA TGTGCCAGTAGTAGAGCAGGGGTAGCCGAGACCCAGCACTTC. This codes for CASSRAGVAETQHF. This chain uses TRBV19 with TRBJ2-5; D might be TRBD1 (6 bases). The length of the CDR3 is 14 residues. Per germline, CDR1 LNHDA and CDR2 SQIVND (reference sequence).

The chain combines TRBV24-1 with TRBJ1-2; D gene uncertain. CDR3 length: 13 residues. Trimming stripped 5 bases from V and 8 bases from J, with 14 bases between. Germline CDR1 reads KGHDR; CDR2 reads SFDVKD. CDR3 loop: CATSAAAFYGYTF. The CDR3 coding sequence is TGTGCCACCAGTGCGGCAGCTTTTTACGGCTACACCTTC.

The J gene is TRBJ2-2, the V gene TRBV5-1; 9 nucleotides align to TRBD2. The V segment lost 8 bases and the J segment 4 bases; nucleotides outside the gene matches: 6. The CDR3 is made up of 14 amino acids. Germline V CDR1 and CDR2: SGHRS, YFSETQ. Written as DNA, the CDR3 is TGCGCCAGTAATAGCGGGAGTGGCACCGGGGAGCTGTTTTTT. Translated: CASNSGSGTGELFF. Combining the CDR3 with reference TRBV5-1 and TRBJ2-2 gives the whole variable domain KAGVTQTPRYLIKTRGQQVTLSCSPISGHRSVSWYQQTPGQGLQFLFEYFSETQRNKGNFPGRFSGRQFSNSRSEMNVSTLELGDSALYLCASNSGSGTGELFFGEGSRLTVL.

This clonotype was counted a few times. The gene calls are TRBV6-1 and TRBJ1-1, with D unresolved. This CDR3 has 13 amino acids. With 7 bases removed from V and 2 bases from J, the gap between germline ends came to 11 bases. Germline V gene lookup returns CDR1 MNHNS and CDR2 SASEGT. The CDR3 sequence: CASNPKQNTEAFF. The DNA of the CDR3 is TGTGCCAGCAACCCAAAGCAAAACACTGAAGCTTTCTTT.

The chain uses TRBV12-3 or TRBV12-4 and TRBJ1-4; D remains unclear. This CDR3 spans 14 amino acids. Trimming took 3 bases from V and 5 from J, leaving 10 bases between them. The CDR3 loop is CASSLWGRNEKLFF. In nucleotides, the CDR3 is TGTGCCAGCAGTTTGTGGGGAAGGAATGAAAAACTGTTTTTT.

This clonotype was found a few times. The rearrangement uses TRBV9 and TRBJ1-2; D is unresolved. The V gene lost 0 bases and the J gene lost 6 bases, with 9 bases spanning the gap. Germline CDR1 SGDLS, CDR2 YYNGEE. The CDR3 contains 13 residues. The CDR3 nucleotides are TGTGCCAGCAGCGTAGCCTTCCGGGATGGCTACACCTTC. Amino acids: CASSVAFRDGYTF.

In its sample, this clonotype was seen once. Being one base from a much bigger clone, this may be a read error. DNA for the CDR3: TGTGCCATCAGCATCGGCCTGCGGCCCCAGCATTTT. Its protein is CAISIGLRPQHF. V is TRBV15 and J is TRBJ1-5; D unresolved. There are 12 residues in the CDR3. Germline values: CDR1 LNHNV, CDR2 YYDKDF (reference sequence).

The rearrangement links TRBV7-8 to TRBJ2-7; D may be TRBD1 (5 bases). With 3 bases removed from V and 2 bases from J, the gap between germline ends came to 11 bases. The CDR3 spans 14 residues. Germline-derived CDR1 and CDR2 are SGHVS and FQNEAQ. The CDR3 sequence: CASSLGPAAYEQYF. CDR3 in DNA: TGTGCCAGCAGCTTGGGGCCGGCGGCCTACGAGCAGTACTTC. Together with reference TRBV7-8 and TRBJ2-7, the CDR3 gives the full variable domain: GAGVSQSPRYKVAKRGQDVALRCDPISGHVSLFWYQQALGQGPEFLTYFQNEAQLDKSGLPSDRFFAERPEGSVSTLKIQRTQQEDSAVYLCASSLGPAAYEQYFGPGTRLTVT.

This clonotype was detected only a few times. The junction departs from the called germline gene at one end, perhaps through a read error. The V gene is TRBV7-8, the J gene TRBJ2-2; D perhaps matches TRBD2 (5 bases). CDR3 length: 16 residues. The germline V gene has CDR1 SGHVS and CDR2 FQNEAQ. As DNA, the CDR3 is TGTGCCAGCAGCTACCGGACCCTGGCGAACACCGGGGAGCTGCTTTTT. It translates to CASSYRTLANTGELLF.

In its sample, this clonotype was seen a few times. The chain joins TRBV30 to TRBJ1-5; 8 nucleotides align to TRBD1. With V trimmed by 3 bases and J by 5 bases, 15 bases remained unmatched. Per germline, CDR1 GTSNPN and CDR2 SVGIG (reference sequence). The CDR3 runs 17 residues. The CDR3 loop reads CAWSPTGQGARDQPQHF. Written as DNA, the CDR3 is TGTGCCTGGAGCCCTACCGGGCAGGGGGCTAGGGATCAGCCCCAGCATTTT.

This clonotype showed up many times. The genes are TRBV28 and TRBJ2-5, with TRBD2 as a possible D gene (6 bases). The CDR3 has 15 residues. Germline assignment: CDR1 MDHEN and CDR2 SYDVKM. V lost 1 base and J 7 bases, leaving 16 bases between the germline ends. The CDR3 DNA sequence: TGTGCCAGCAGTTTATCGAGTAGCGGAGAAGGGACCCAGTACTTC. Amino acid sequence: CASSLSSSGEGTQYF.

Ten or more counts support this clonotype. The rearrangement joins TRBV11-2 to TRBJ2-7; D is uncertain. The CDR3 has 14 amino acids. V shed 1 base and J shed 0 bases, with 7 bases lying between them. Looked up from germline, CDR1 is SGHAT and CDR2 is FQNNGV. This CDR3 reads CASSLVASSYEQYF. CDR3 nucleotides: TGTGCCAGCAGCTTAGTGGCGAGCTCCTACGAGCAGTACTTC.

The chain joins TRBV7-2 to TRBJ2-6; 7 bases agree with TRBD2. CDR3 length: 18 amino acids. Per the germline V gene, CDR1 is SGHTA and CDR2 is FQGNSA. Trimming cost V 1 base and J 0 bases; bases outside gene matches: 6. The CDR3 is CASSLVGGGGSGANVLTF. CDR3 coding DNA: TGTGCCAGCAGCTTAGTTGGGGGGGGGGGCTCTGGGGCCAACGTCCTGACTTTC.

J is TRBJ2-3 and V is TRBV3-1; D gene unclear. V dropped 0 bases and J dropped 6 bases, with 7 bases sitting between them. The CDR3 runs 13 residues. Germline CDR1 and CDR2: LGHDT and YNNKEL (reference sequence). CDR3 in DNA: TGTGCCAGCAGCCAAGAAGGGTCGGATACGCAGTATTTT. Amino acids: CASSQEGSDTQYF.

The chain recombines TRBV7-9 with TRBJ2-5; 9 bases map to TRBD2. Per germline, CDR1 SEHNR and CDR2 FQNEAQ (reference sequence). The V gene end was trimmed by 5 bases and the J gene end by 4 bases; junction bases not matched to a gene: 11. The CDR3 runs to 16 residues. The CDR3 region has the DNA TGTGCCAGCAGCCCCTTAGCGGGAGCCCTTCCAGAGACCCAGTACTTC. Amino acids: CASSPLAGALPETQYF.

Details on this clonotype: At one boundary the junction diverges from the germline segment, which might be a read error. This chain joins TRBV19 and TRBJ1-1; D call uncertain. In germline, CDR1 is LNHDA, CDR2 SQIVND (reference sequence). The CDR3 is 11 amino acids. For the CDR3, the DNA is TGTGCCAGTAGATTGAACGCTGAAGCTTTCTTT. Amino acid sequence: CASRLNAEAFF.

CDR3 sequence reads: CASSTGLAGVGTGELFF. CDR3 sequence (DNA): TGCGCCAGCAGCACGGGACTAGCGGGAGTGGGAACCGGGGAGCTGTTTTTT. The chain combines TRBV5-1 with TRBJ2-2; 14 bases line up with TRBD2. This CDR3 has 17 residues. The trim removed 4 bases at V and 5 bases at J, leaving 7 bases unmatched. Germline CDR1 is SGHRS and CDR2 is YFSETQ.